Listed below are T cell receptor beta chains from one sample, sequenced in a study of shared clonotypes between healthy human individuals. Generated by immunoSEQ multiplex PCR, the TCRdb table keeps only in-frame clones and is missing some. The data contain about 1.1 million clones, roughly 80% of them singletons. Sequenced input: memory CD4+ T cells from PBMCs. These receptors all come from a man between 18 and 35 years old in good health. Some clones in this sample may be carry-over from other donors' samples. CDR3s include the opening cysteine and the closing phenylalanine or tryptophan. The D gene is left open where the match is weak. Where a row states a size, it is once, few, many or the class of an expanded clone; other rows omit it.

cdr3_aa	cdr3_nt	clone_size	v_call	j_call	d_call
CAISESRVPQHF	TGTGCCATCAGTGAGTCGAGAGTGCCCCAGCATTTT	-	TRBV10-3	TRBJ1-5	-
CASSLRVNEQFF	TGTGCCAGTAGCCTCAGGGTCAATGAGCAGTTCTTC	-	TRBV19	TRBJ2-1	-
CASSPGLVGGETQYF	TGTGCCAGCAGCCCCGGACTAGTCGGGGGAGAGACCCAGTACTTC	once	TRBV7-8	TRBJ2-5	TRBD2
CASSAVSGRGGVLTF	TGTGCCAGCAGCGCTGTTAGCGGGAGGGGCGGCGTCCTGACTTTC	-	TRBV7-3	TRBJ2-6	TRBD2
CASSFGTTNTEAFF	TGTGCCAGCAGCTTTGGGACCACCAACACTGAAGCTTTCTTT	once	TRBV9	TRBJ1-1	-
CASRPQGSGTGELFF	TGTGCCAGCAGGCCACAGGGTTCGGGTACCGGGGAGCTGTTTTTT	-	TRBV6-1	TRBJ2-2	-
CASSLAGGTYEQYF	TGTGCCAGCAGTCTAGCGGGAGGGACCTACGAGCAGTACTTC	-	TRBV28	TRBJ2-7	TRBD2
CASSYTGANTEAFF	TGTGCCAGCAGTTACACGGGAGCCAACACTGAAGCTTTCTTT	-	TRBV6-5	TRBJ1-1	-
CASIKRGTGELFF	TGTGCCAGCATCAAACGGGGCACCGGGGAGCTGTTTTTT	-	TRBV5-4	TRBJ2-2	-
CASSLWPGDTEAFF	TGTGCCAGCAGTTTATGGCCGGGCGACACTGAAGCTTTCTTT	-	TRBV28	TRBJ1-1	-
CAWRDETDTEAFF	TGTGCCTGGAGAGATGAAACGGACACTGAAGCTTTCTTT	few	TRBV30	TRBJ1-1	-
CASSSRRTSYEQYF	TGTGCCAGCAGCTCACGACGGACCTCCTACGAGCAGTACTTC	-	TRBV7-2	TRBJ2-7	-
CASSLQGAGPDTQYF	TGTGCCAGCAGTTTACAGGGAGCGGGACCAGATACGCAGTATTTT	-	TRBV28	TRBJ2-3	TRBD2
CASSWWGLAGETQYF	TGTGCCAGCAGCTGGTGGGGACTAGCGGGAGAGACCCAGTACTTC	-	TRBV7-2	TRBJ2-5	TRBD2
CASSFSGLAGAPGKTQYF	TGTGCCAGCAGCTTTTCCGGACTAGCGGGAGCGCCGGGGAAGACCCAGTACTTC	-	TRBV11-2	TRBJ2-5	TRBD2
CASSVGQKSRDTQYF	TGTGCCAGCAGCGTAGGACAGAAGTCTAGAGATACGCAGTATTTT	-	TRBV9	TRBJ2-3	-
CASSYGTGSSYEQYF	TGCGCCAGCAGCTACGGGACTGGGAGCTCCTACGAGCAGTACTTC	-	TRBV5-1	TRBJ2-7	-
CASTGTSGNTIYF	TGTGCCAGTACAGGGACCTCTGGAAACACCATATATTTT	few	TRBV25-1	TRBJ1-3	-
CASSRNGGSGNTIYF	TGTGCCAGCAGCCGAAACGGGGGCTCTGGAAACACCATATATTTT	-	TRBV5-4	TRBJ1-3	-
CASSLGQGPWDEQFF	TGTGCCAGCAGCTTAGGCCAGGGACCCTGGGATGAGCAGTTCTTC	few	TRBV7-2	TRBJ2-1	-
CAISEAQGSYEQYF	TGTGCCATCAGTGAAGCTCAAGGCTCCTACGAGCAGTACTTC	once	TRBV10-3	TRBJ2-7	-
CAWITSGRAGNEQFF	TGTGCCTGGATTACTAGCGGGAGGGCCGGCAATGAGCAGTTCTTC	few	TRBV30	TRBJ2-1	TRBD2
CASSLEWGQPQHF	TGTGCCAGCAGCTTAGAGTGGGGGCAGCCCCAGCATTTT	-	TRBV11-1	TRBJ1-5	-
CASSDSRDRDSNQPQHF	TGTGCCAGCAGTGACTCCCGGGACAGGGATAGTAATCAGCCCCAGCATTTT	-	TRBV6-4	TRBJ1-5	TRBD1
CASSTQGLGYEQFF	TGTGCCAGCAGCACCCAGGGACTAGGCTATGAGCAGTTCTTC	-	TRBV7-3	TRBJ2-1	TRBD2
CASSVGASGSWNEQFF	TGTGCCAGCAGCGTAGGTGCTAGCGGGAGTTGGAATGAGCAGTTCTTC	-	TRBV9	TRBJ2-1	TRBD2
CASGRIAGDEQFF	TGTGCCAGCGGGAGGATCGCGGGAGATGAGCAGTTCTTC	-	TRBV6-6	TRBJ2-1	TRBD2
CASGTGQGILAFF	TGTGCCAGCGGTACGGGACAGGGGATTCTGGCGTTCTTC	-	TRBV2	TRBJ2-1	TRBD1
CASSPGVFGEKLFF	TGTGCCAGCAGCCCAGGGGTGTTCGGTGAAAAACTGTTTTTT	few	TRBV7-6	TRBJ1-4	-
CASSQGLAGGDF	TGTGCCAGCAGTCAGGGACTAGCGGGAGGGGACTTC	-	TRBV6-1	TRBJ2-7	TRBD2
CASGRELGGTQYF	TGTGCCAGCGGGCGGGAGTTGGGGGGTACGCAGTATTTT	-	TRBV27	TRBJ2-3	TRBD2
CASSSSGRAGYEQYF	TGTGCCAGCAGTTCTAGCGGGAGGGCCGGCTACGAGCAGTACTTC	-	TRBV28	TRBJ2-7	TRBD2
CASSLAGFTEAFF	TGTGCCAGCAGCTTGGCGGGGTTCACTGAAGCTTTCTTT	once	TRBV11-3	TRBJ1-1	-